This TCR beta chain was retrieved from a study of blood T cell repertoires in COVID-19. The data were produced by immunoSEQ multiplex PCR, yet TCRdb's version contains in-frame clones alone and is incomplete. The top ten hold 2.5% to 3.5% of the sample, which has about 360,000 clones, around nine tenths seen once. The CDR3 sequence is 15 residues long. Germline CDR1 SGHKS, CDR2 YYEKEE (reference sequence). V gave up 3 bases and J gave up 3 bases; unmatched junction bases: 7. This chain links TRBV5-5 with TRBJ2-5; 8 positions agree with TRBD2. This TCR was sampled from a human donor in a cohort sampled during active COVID-19. The specimen was peripheral blood. CDR3 loop: CASSSTGTREETQYF. For the CDR3, the DNA is TGTGCCAGCAGCTCGACCGGGACTAGAGAAGAGACCCAGTACTTC.